This is a list of T cell receptor beta chains from one sample in a study of shared clonotypes between healthy human individuals. Generated by immunoSEQ multiplex PCR, the TCRdb table keeps only in-frame clones and is missing some. Among approximately 700,000 clones listed, 73% were seen once. The sequenced sample was memory CD4+ T cells sorted from blood. These receptors all stem from a woman in her twenties or thirties in good health. The CDR3 runs from the conserved cysteine through the conserved F or W. Fields, in order: clone size, V gene, D gene, J gene, CDR3 DNA, CDR3 protein. A D gene is named only where the DNA matches it firmly. Only part of the rows carry a size: once, few, many, or a class if the clone is expanded.

>.|TRBV5-1|.|TRBJ2-3
TGCGCCAGCAGCCCACAGGGGAGGCCCACAGATACGCAGTATTTT
CASSPQGRPTDTQYF
>few|TRBV9|.|TRBJ2-6
TGTGCCGTCAGGTTATCCCTCTCTGGGGCCAACGTCCTGACTTTC
CAVRLSLSGANVLTF
>.|TRBV7-2|.|TRBJ2-7
TGTGCCAGCAGCTTAGAAGGGTACAGGGTGGGCGAGCAGTACTTC
CASSLEGYRVGEQYF
>.|TRBV4-1|TRBD2|TRBJ2-3
TGCGCCAGCAGCGACCCGGGGGGAGGGCTAGGCGCAGATACGCAGTATTTT
CASSDPGGGLGADTQYF
>.|TRBV2|.|TRBJ2-7
TGTGCCAGCAGCTCCCAGGAATACGAGCAGTACTTC
CASSSQEYEQYF
>.|TRBV2|TRBD1|TRBJ1-3
TGTGCCAGCAGTTGGGACAGGGATGGAAACACCATATATTTT
CASSWDRDGNTIYF
>once|TRBV27|.|TRBJ2-5
TGTGCCAGCAGTTTCAGGAGGCCGGGGCAAGAGACCCAGTACTTC
CASSFRRPGQETQYF
>.|TRBV5-1|.|TRBJ2-1
TGCGCCAGCAGCTTGGACGGGGACTCCTACAATGAGCAGTTCTTC
CASSLDGDSYNEQFF
>.|TRBV6-1|TRBD2|TRBJ2-7
TGTGCCAGCAGTGGCCTAGCGGATACCTCCTACGAGCAGTACTTC
CASSGLADTSYEQYF
>.|TRBV18|.|TRBJ2-5
TGTGCCAGCTCACCACCTAACCAAGAGACCCAGTACTTC
CASSPPNQETQYF